The rows below give T cell receptor beta chains drawn from one sample of a study of T cell responses to AZD1222 COVID-19 vaccine. Clones were sequenced by immunoSEQ multiplex PCR, and TCRdb holds only the in-frame ones, with some missing. The sample has 150,000 to 200,000 clones, 85% to 95% seen once. The sample here was peripheral blood, taken on day 0 of AZD1222 vaccination. These receptors were taken from an adult in good health. Each CDR3 is given with its conserved first and last residue. A D gene is named only where the DNA matches it firmly. The size field is filled for only some rows; it gives once, few, many or a size class.

TRBJ1-1,.,.,TRBV4-1,TGCGCCAGCAGCCAATATCCTTTAAACACTGAAGCTTTCTTT,CASSQYPLNTEAFF
TRBJ1-2,.,.,TRBV18,TGTGCCAGCTCAGCGGACAGTTCATTGAACTATGGCTACACCTTC,CASSADSSLNYGYTF
TRBJ1-2,.,once,TRBV6-5,TGTGCCAGCAGTAAAAAGATAGGACACCACTACACCTTC,CASSKKIGHHYTF
TRBJ1-1,.,few,TRBV7-9,TGTGCCAGCAGCTCGGCGGTGGGGAACACTGAAGCTTTCTTT,CASSSAVGNTEAFF
TRBJ1-6,.,.,TRBV24-1,TGTGCCACCAGTGATGGACGGGGGAATTCACCCCTCCACTTT,CATSDGRGNSPLHF
TRBJ1-1,.,.,TRBV10-3,TGTGCCATCAGACAGGACCTGAACACTGAAGCTTTCTTT,CAIRQDLNTEAFF
TRBJ2-1,.,.,TRBV29-1,TGCAGCGTTGAAGGGGCCGAGGGTGAGCAGTTCTTC,CSVEGAEGEQFF
TRBJ1-4,.,.,TRBV10-2,TGCGCCAGCAGTGAGTGGGCAGCAAGTAATGAAAAACTGTTTTTT,CASSEWAASNEKLFF
TRBJ1-1,.,.,TRBV6-5,TGTGCCAGCAGTTACAGGGTGGACACTGAAGCTTTCTTT,CASSYRVDTEAFF
TRBJ2-5,TRBD1,.,TRBV15,TGTGCCACCAGCAGAGTAGGGACAGGAGAGACCCAGTACTTC,CATSRVGTGETQYF
TRBJ2-2,TRBD2,few,TRBV19,TGTGCCAGTAGTTCATCTAGCGGGAGTACCGGGGAGCTGTTTTTT,CASSSSSGSTGELFF
TRBJ2-2,.,once,TRBV14,TGTGCCAGCAGCCATGTCGTCGCCAGGGAAATCGGGGAGCTGTTTTTT,CASSHVVAREIGELFF
TRBJ1-2,.,.,TRBV7-9,TGTGCCAGCAGCTTAGAGGGGGGGCACTCAGGCTACACCTTC,CASSLEGGHSGYTF
TRBJ2-5,TRBD2,.,TRBV19,TGTGCCAGTAGTATAGGGACTAGCGGTTTTGACCAGTACTTC,CASSIGTSGFDQYF
TRBJ1-1,.,.,TRBV5-6,TGTGCCAGCAGCAGAGGGGCCCCGAACACTGAAGCTTTCTTT,CASSRGAPNTEAFF
TRBJ1-3,.,.,TRBV3-1/TRBV3-2,TGTGCCAGCAGCCCCGGGTTTGCCTCCTCTGGAAACACCATATATTTT,CASSPGFASSGNTIYF
TRBJ2-7,.,.,TRBV6-1,TGTGCCAGCAGTGAAAGGCAGGGACACTCCTACGAGCAGTACTTC,CASSERQGHSYEQYF
TRBJ1-1,.,.,TRBV12-3/TRBV12-4,TGTGCCAGCAGTAAGACCACGAGCGAAGCTTTCTTT,CASSKTTSEAFF
TRBJ2-7,.,.,TRBV10-3,TGTGCCATCAGTGACTCCTACGAGCAGTACTTC,CAISDSYEQYF
TRBJ1-2,.,.,TRBV28,TGTGCCAGCGGAGTACAAGGCTACACCTTC,CASGVQGYTF
TRBJ1-4,.,.,TRBV18,TGTGCCAGCTCACCCCAGGGGCGTAGGAGTGAAAAACTGTTTTTT,CASSPQGRRSEKLFF
TRBJ1-1,.,.,TRBV12-5,TGTGCTAGTGGTTTGGGGGACTCCAGCCTCAACACTGAAGCTTTCTTT,CASGLGDSSLNTEAFF
TRBJ1-1,TRBD1,once,TRBV28,TGTGCCAGCAGTCCCGGGACAGGGGGTAACACTGAAGCTTTCTTT,CASSPGTGGNTEAFF
TRBJ1-5,.,once,TRBV27,TGTGCCAGCAGCCTAGGACCCGGGGGCGGTCAGCCCCAGCATTTT,CASSLGPGGGQPQHF
TRBJ2-7,.,.,TRBV29-1,TGCAGCGTTGGACGCTCCCTCTTTGGCGAGCAGTACTTC,CSVGRSLFGEQYF
TRBJ1-2,.,.,TRBV5-4,TGTGCCAGCAGCTTGGACAGGGCCAACTATGGCTACACCTTC,CASSLDRANYGYTF
TRBJ1-1,.,few,TRBV30,TGTGCCTGGATGGTCAACACTGAAGCTTTCTTT,CAWMVNTEAFF
TRBJ2-5,TRBD1,.,TRBV18,TGTGCCAGCTCACCACCTGGGACAGGGATGGCCCAGTACTTC,CASSPPGTGMAQYF
TRBJ1-1,.,.,TRBV12-3/TRBV12-4,TGTGCCAGCAGTGAGACCGCTAACACTGAAGCTTTCTTT,CASSETANTEAFF
TRBJ1-5,.,.,TRBV27,TGTGCCAGCAGTTTGGGGTTCAATCAGCCCCAGCATTTT,CASSLGFNQPQHF